The rows below give T cell receptor beta chains drawn from one sample of a study of human T cells and chemical hapten exposure. TCRdb re-called the RACE reads through MiXCR, storing one row per CDR3 protein. The repertoire holds about 82,000 distinct CDR3 sequences, with around 8.7% as singletons. The source material was whole blood. All receptors come from a male donor in good health. Some clones in this sample may be carry-over from other donors' samples. The CDR3 runs from the conserved cysteine through the conserved F or W. D genes are given only for firm matches. Only some rows state a clone size, as once, few, many or a class for expanded clones.

J,D,V,size,DNA,CDR3
TRBJ2-7,TRBD2,TRBV3-1,many,TGTGCCAGCAGCCCACCCGGGGTAGCGGGAGCAGAGGAGCAGTACTTC,CASSPPGVAGAEEQYF
TRBJ2-2,TRBD2,TRBV3-1,few,TGTGCCAGCAGCCAAGATATCGGTATCGGACTAGCGGGAGGAATCGGGGAGCTGTTTTTT,CASSQDIGIGLAGGIGELFF
TRBJ2-1,NA,TRBV20-1,many,TGCAGTGCTGGTAGCAGCTCCTACAATGAGCAGTTCTTC,CSAGSSSYNEQFF
TRBJ1-1,TRBD1,TRBV10-3,NA,TGTGCCATCAGTGAGTCTCTACAGGGGCAGAACACTGAAGCTTTCTTT,CAISESLQGQNTEAFF
TRBJ2-1,NA,TRBV29-1,NA,TGCAGCGTTGATGGGCAAAGGAATGAGCAGTTCTTC,CSVDGQRNEQFF
TRBJ2-5,TRBD2,TRBV5-1,NA,TGCGCCAGCAGCTTGGCCCGAGCGGGAGCAGAGACCCAGTACTTC,CASSLARAGAETQYF
TRBJ2-2,NA,TRBV27,few,TGTGCCAGCAGAATGCGAGGGACCGGGGAGCTGTTTTTT,CASRMRGTGELFF
TRBJ2-3,TRBD2,TRBV5-1,NA,TGCGCCAGCAGACGGGGACTACCGAGCACAGATACGCAGTATTTT,CASRRGLPSTDTQYF
TRBJ2-2,NA,TRBV20-1,few,TGCAGTGCTAGACTTGGACTAAGCACCGGGGAGCTGTTTTTT,CSARLGLSTGELFF
TRBJ1-1,TRBD1,TRBV29-1,NA,TGCAGCGTTGGACTAAGACAGGGGAACACTGAAGCTTTCTTT,CSVGLRQGNTEAFF
TRBJ2-1,TRBD2,TRBV5-1,NA,TGCGCCAGCAGCTTGGGCGGGGGGTCGGATGAGCAGTTCTTC,CASSLGGGSDEQFF
TRBJ2-1,TRBD2,TRBV29-1,few,TGCAGCGCCGGACTAGCGGGAGCCTCCAATGAGCAGTTCTTC,CSAGLAGASNEQFF
TRBJ2-7,NA,TRBV4-3,few,TGTGCCAGCAGCCCGGGACGATACGAGCAGTACTTC,CASSPGRYEQYF
TRBJ1-1,NA,TRBV29-1,many,TGCAGCTCCATGGGGGAGGGGCACCCCTTCTTT,CSSMGEGHPFF
TRBJ2-3,NA,TRBV6-6,NA,TGTGCCAGCAGTTACAAGGACACAGATACGCAGTATTTT,CASSYKDTDTQYF
TRBJ2-5,NA,TRBV27,NA,TGTGCCAGCAGTTACGGTAGCGGCCAAGAGACCCAGTACTTC,CASSYGSGQETQYF
TRBJ2-3,NA,TRBV14,NA,TGTGCCAGCAGCTGGCCCGCAACAGATACGCAGTATTTT,CASSWPATDTQYF
TRBJ2-7,NA,TRBV12-3/TRBV12-4,few,TGTGCCAGCAGTGGGGGGACTCCGCACGAGCAGTACTTC,CASSGGTPHEQYF
TRBJ1-5,NA,TRBV5-6,few,TGTGCCAGCAGCTTGGGGGGGTTACATCAGCCCCAGCATTTT,CASSLGGLHQPQHF
TRBJ2-3,NA,TRBV15,NA,TGTGCCACCAGCAGAGAATCAGGGGATACGCAGTATTTT,CATSRESGDTQYF
TRBJ1-5,TRBD1,TRBV6-2/TRBV6-3,NA,TGTGCCAGCAGTTACTCGTTCCGGGACAGTAATAGCAATCAGCCCCAGCATTTT,CASSYSFRDSNSNQPQHF
TRBJ1-1,NA,TRBV10-3,few,TGTGCCATCAGAACTAGACAGGCCCAGGACACTGAAGCTTTCTTT,CAIRTRQAQDTEAFF
TRBJ1-1,TRBD1,TRBV20-1,many,TGCAGTGCGCGAGACAGGGGGCACACTGAAGCTTTCTTT,CSARDRGHTEAFF
TRBJ1-2,TRBD1,TRBV29-1,NA,TGCAGCGTTGGACAGGGAACAGGGGAAGGCTACACCTTC,CSVGQGTGEGYTF
TRBJ2-1,NA,TRBV3-1,NA,TGTGCCAGCAGCCAAGCTTTTCCGTACAATGAGCAGTTCTTC,CASSQAFPYNEQFF
TRBJ2-3,TRBD2,TRBV6-2/TRBV6-3,NA,TGTGCCAGCAGTTACGCCAAAGGGACTAGCGGGAGGACAGATACGCAGTATTTT,CASSYAKGTSGRTDTQYF
TRBJ2-2,TRBD2,TRBV29-1,NA,TGCAGCGTTGAAGACGGCGGGAGGATACGCGGGGAGCTGTTTTTT,CSVEDGGRIRGELFF
TRBJ1-6,NA,TRBV27,NA,TGTGCCAGCAGCCCCCCCGTCGGGTATCGTTCACCCCTCCACTTT,CASSPPVGYRSPLHF
TRBJ2-5,NA,TRBV29-1,many,TGCAGCGTTGAACCTAGCGAAGCCCTAGAGACCCAGTACTTC,CSVEPSEALETQYF
TRBJ1-1,TRBD1,TRBV12-3/TRBV12-4,few,TGTGCCAGCATCCACAGGGGGCCTATTGAAGCTTTCTTT,CASIHRGPIEAFF
TRBJ2-7,NA,TRBV20-1,NA,TGCAGTGCTGGGGTTCCGGGTTCGGGGGAGCAGTACTTC,CSAGVPGSGEQYF
TRBJ2-7,TRBD2,TRBV10-3,NA,TGTGCCATCAGTGAGTTTGTGGGAGGGCCTTGGGAGCAGTACTTC,CAISEFVGGPWEQYF
TRBJ2-5,NA,TRBV7-6,NA,TGTGCCAGCAGCCCCGCCGGGGAGACCCAGTACTTC,CASSPAGETQYF
TRBJ1-1,NA,TRBV4-1,few,TGCGCCAGCAGCCAAGTTTTAGGGTCTAACACTGAAGCTTTCTTT,CASSQVLGSNTEAFF
TRBJ2-7,TRBD2,TRBV2,many,TGTGCCAGCAGCAACGGACTAGCGCCTACCTACGAGCAGTACTTC,CASSNGLAPTYEQYF
TRBJ2-2,NA,TRBV10-2,once,TGCGCCAGCAGTGAGTCGTCCGGGAAGCTGTTTTTT,CASSESSGKLFF
TRBJ2-7,NA,TRBV28,few,TGTGCCAGCAGTCCTACAGGGACGGGGTACGAGCAGTACTTC,CASSPTGTGYEQYF
TRBJ2-3,TRBD2,TRBV12-3/TRBV12-4,many,TGTGCCAGCTCTCTAGCGGGAGGACGGGATACGCAGTATTTT,CASSLAGGRDTQYF
TRBJ1-1,NA,TRBV7-9,NA,TGTGCCAGCAGCAACACGCGAACCCTGAGCACTGAAGCTTTCTTT,CASSNTRTLSTEAFF
TRBJ1-2,TRBD1,TRBV7-9,NA,TGTGCCAGCAGCTTAGAAGGGGGCAATGGCTACACCTTC,CASSLEGGNGYTF
TRBJ2-7,TRBD2,TRBV5-6,few,TGTGCCAGCAGCTTGGAATTCGGGGGGGGCTCCTACGAGCAGTACTTC,CASSLEFGGGSYEQYF
TRBJ1-5,TRBD1,TRBV20-1,few,TGCAGTGCGCGGGGGACAGGGGGCCTAAATCAGCCCCAGCATTTT,CSARGTGGLNQPQHF
TRBJ1-4,NA,TRBV27,NA,TGTGCCAGCAGTTTATCGAGAGGACAGAGGGTTGTCGAAAAACTGTTTTTT,CASSLSRGQRVVEKLFF
TRBJ2-1,NA,TRBV20-1,few,TGCAGTGCTAGGCCAGCTACGAGCTCCTACAATGAGCAGTTCTTC,CSARPATSSYNEQFF
TRBJ1-4,TRBD1,TRBV18,NA,TGTGCCAGCACCCTCCGGGACAGGGTATCGGAGGATAATGAAAAACTGTTTTTT,CASTLRDRVSEDNEKLFF
TRBJ1-5,NA,TRBV4-2,NA,TGTGCCAGCAGCCAAGATGGGGACCGCAATCAGCCCCAGCATTTT,CASSQDGDRNQPQHF
TRBJ2-1,TRBD1,TRBV7-2,NA,TGTGCCAGCAGCTTACAGGACAGGGGTTGGGGAGGCTCTGAGCAGTTCTTC,CASSLQDRGWGGSEQFF
TRBJ2-5,NA,TRBV15,NA,TGTGCCACCAGCAGAGGGGTAGGGCCGACAGGCAGCCAAGAGACCCAGTACTTC,CATSRGVGPTGSQETQYF
TRBJ2-7,TRBD1,TRBV20-1,many,TGCAGTGCTTCCGGGACAGGGGAGCAGTACTTC,CSASGTGEQYF
TRBJ2-7,NA,TRBV7-9,few,TGTGCCAGCAGCTTAAAGGAGGTGACCTACGAGCAGTACTTC,CASSLKEVTYEQYF
TRBJ1-3,NA,TRBV21-1,NA,TGTGCCAGCAGCCTGCTAGGGGCACCCTCTGGAAACACCATATATTTT,CASSLLGAPSGNTIYF
TRBJ1-4,TRBD1,TRBV3-1,NA,TGTGCCAGCAGCCAAGGAAGAAGGACAGGGAATAATGAAAAACTGTTTTTT,CASSQGRRTGNNEKLFF
TRBJ1-4,NA,TRBV10-3,few,TGTGCCATCAGCCCGGGCCTCGTGATTGGTGAAAAACTGTTTTTT,CAISPGLVIGEKLFF
TRBJ1-3,NA,TRBV10-2,few,TGCGCCAGCAGTGAGGGACATCGTCTAGGAAACACCATATATTTT,CASSEGHRLGNTIYF
TRBJ2-7,TRBD1,TRBV19,few,TGTGCCAGTTCGATGACAGGGGAGATTTTTTACGAGCAGTACTTC,CASSMTGEIFYEQYF